Below are 5 T cell receptor beta chains sequenced from a single sample in a study of T cells after yellow fever vaccination. TCRdb re-analysed the 5' RACE reads in MiXCR, keeping a single row per CDR3 protein. In the table there are approximately 160,000 distinct CDR3 sequences, 9.3% of which are singletons. Specimen: CD8+ T cells sorted from PBMCs, collected 45 days after the yellow fever booster vaccination. Source of these receptors: a man aged 18 to 29 who received the YFV17D yellow fever vaccine.

Only a few counts were recorded for this clonotype. This sequence joins TRBV7-9 and TRBJ1-1; D gene uncertain. This CDR3 comprises 11 residues. V was pared by 1 base and J by 11 bases, with 8 bases between. Per the germline V gene, CDR1 is SEHNR and CDR2 is FQNEAQ (reference sequence). CDR3 region: CASSLDGGAFF. The CDR3 nucleotides read TGTGCCAGCAGCTTAGACGGCGGCGCTTTCTTT.

The chain recombines TRBV20-1 with TRBJ1-6; TRBD1 aligns across 8 bases. Germline-derived CDR1 and CDR2 are DFQATT and SNEGSKA (reference sequence). This CDR3 contains 15 residues. V was clipped by 0 bases and J by 8 bases; unmatched bases: 6. CDR3 sequence (DNA): TGCAGTGCTAGAGAAATTGACAGGGGACATTCACCCCTCCACTTT. It yields the protein CSAREIDRGHSPLHF.

This clonotype was seen only a few times. V and J are TRBV4-3 and TRBJ1-5, with D perhaps matching TRBD1 (5 bases). The ends were cut back, 0 bases at V and 5 bases at J, with 17 bases in the middle. Germline CDR1 reads LGHNA; CDR2 reads YSLEER. CDR3 length: 17 residues. CDR3 protein: CASSQDIWQGRDQPQHF. The CDR3 nucleotides are TGCGCCAGCAGCCAAGATATTTGGCAGGGTAGGGATCAGCCCCAGCATTTT.

This clonotype was recorded many times. The chain joins TRBV5-5 to TRBJ2-2; TRBD2 aligns across 7 bases. The J segment lost 3 bases and the V segment lost 6 bases, leaving 11 bases of the junction unmatched. This CDR3 comprises 16 residues. The germline V gene has CDR1 SGHKS and CDR2 YYEKEE (reference sequence). The CDR3 here is CASTLSLAAYTGELFF. The CDR3 DNA follows: TGTGCCAGCACCCTATCCCTAGCGGCCTACACCGGGGAGCTGTTTTTT. Using reference TRBV5-5 and TRBJ2-2 for the parts outside the CDR3, the full variable domain is DAGVTQSPTHLIKTRGQQVTLRCSPISGHKSVSWYQQVLGQGPQFIFQYYEKEERGRGNFPDRFSARQFPNYSSELNVNALLLGDSALYLCASTLSLAAYTGELFFGEGSRLTVL.

This clonotype was observed a handful of times. The chain joins TRBV18 to TRBJ2-7; D is perhaps TRBD1 (5 bases). Germline V CDR1 and CDR2: KGHSH, LQKENI. V lost 2 bases to trimming and J lost 3 bases, with 8 bases between them. The CDR3 loop spans 13 amino acids. The DNA for the CDR3 is TGTGCCAGCTCACCAGACAGTGACTACGAGCAGTACTTC. Amino acids: CASSPDSDYEQYF.